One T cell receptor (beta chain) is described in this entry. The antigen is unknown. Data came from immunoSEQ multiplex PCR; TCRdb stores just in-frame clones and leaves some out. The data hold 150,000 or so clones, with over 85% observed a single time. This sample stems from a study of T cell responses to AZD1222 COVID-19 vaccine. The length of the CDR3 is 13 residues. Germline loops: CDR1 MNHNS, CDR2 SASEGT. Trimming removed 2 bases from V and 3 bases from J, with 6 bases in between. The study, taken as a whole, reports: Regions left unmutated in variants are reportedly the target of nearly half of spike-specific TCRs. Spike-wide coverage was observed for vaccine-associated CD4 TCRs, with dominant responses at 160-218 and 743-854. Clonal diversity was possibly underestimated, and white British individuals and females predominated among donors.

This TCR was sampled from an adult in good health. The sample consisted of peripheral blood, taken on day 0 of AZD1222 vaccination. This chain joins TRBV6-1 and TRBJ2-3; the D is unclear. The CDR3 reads CASSETQTDTQYF. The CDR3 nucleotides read TGTGCCAGCAGTGAAACACAAACAGATACGCAGTATTTT.